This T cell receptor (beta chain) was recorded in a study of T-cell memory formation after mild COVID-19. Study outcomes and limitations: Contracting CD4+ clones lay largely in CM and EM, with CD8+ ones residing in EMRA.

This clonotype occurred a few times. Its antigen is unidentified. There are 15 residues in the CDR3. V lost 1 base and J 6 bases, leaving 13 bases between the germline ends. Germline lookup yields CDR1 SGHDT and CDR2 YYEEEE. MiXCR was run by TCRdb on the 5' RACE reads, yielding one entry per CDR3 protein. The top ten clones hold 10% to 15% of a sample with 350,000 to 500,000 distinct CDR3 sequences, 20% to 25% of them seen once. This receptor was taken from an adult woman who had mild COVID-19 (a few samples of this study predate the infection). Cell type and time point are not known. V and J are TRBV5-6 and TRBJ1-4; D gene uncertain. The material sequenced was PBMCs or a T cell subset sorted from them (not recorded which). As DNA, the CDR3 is TGTGCCAGCAGCTTGACGGATTGGGAGGATGAAAAACTGTTTTTT. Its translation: CASSLTDWEDEKLFF.